The clone carrying this T cell receptor (beta chain) was observed a few times. Its antigen is currently unknown. The record originates from a study of CD8 T cells in ankylosing spondylitis. Quantitative 5'-RACE with molecular barcodes generated TCR beta libraries. TCRdb passed the 5' RACE reads through MiXCR, listing each CDR3 protein once. The sample records under 850,000 distinct CDR3 sequences, 15% to 20% being singletons. The CDR3 is made up of 17 amino acids. V was pared by 2 bases and J by 2 bases, with 17 bases between. The germline CDR1 and CDR2 sequences are MNHEY and SVGAGI. Overall study results and limits: Among TCR beta sequences, a motif of eight highly homologous variants appeared characteristic of ankylosing spondylitis blood.

The source is a male donor with ankylosing spondylitis. This chain uses TRBV6-5 with TRBJ2-3, with D perhaps matching TRBD2 (5 bases). Material for sequencing was blood, either unsorted or a sorted T cell fraction (not recorded which). The CDR3 reads CASSYGLASRITDTQYF. In DNA form, the CDR3 reads TGTGCCAGCAGTTACGGGTTGGCTAGCCGCATCACAGATACGCAGTATTTT.